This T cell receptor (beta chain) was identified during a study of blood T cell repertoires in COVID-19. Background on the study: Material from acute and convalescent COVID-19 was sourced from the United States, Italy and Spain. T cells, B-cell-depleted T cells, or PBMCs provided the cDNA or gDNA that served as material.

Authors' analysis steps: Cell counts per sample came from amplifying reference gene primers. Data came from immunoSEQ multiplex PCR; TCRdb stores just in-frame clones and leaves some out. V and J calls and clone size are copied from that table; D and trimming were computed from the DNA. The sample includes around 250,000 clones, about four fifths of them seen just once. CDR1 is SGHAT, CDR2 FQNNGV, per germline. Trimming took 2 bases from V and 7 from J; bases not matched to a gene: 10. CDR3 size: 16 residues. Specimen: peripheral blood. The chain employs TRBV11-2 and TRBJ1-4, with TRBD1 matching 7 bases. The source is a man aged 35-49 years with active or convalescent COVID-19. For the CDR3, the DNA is TGTGCCAGCAGCTTAAACACAGGGGCCGGAGGTGAAAAACTGTTTTTT. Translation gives CASSLNTGAGGEKLFF.